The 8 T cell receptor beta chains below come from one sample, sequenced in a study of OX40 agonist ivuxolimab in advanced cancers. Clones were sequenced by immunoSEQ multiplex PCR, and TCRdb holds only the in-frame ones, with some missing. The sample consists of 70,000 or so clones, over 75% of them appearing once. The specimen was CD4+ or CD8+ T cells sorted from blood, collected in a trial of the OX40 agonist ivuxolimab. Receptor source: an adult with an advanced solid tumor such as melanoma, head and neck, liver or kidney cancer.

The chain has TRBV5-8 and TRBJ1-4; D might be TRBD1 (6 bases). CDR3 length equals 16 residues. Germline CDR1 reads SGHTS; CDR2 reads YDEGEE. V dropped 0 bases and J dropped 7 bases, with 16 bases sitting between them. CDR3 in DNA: TGTGCCAGCAGCTTGGGCCGTACAGGGCTCTTTGAAAAACTGTTTTTT. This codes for CASSLGRTGLFEKLFF.

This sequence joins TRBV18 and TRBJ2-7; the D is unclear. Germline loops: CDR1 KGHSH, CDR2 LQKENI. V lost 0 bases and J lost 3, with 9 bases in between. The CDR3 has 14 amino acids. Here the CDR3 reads CASSPPSADYEQYF. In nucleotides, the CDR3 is TGTGCCAGCTCACCACCCTCTGCCGACTACGAGCAGTACTTC.

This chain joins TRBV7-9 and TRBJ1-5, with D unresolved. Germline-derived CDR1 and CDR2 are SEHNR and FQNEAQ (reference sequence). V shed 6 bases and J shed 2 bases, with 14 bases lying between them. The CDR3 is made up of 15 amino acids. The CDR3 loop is CASSSRESGNQPQHF. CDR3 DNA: TGTGCCAGCAGTAGCCGGGAATCGGGCAATCAGCCCCAGCATTTT.

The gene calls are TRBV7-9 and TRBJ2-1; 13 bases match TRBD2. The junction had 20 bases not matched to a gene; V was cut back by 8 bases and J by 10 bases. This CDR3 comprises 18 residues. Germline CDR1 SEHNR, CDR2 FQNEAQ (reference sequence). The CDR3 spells CASDPGLAGVPPLNEQFF. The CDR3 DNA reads TGTGCCAGCGACCCCGGACTAGCGGGAGTTCCACCATTGAACGAGCAGTTCTTC. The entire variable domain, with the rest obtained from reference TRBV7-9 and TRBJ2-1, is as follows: DTGVSQNPRHKITKRGQNVTFRCDPISEHNRLYWYRQTLGQGPEFLTYFQNEAQLEKSRLLSDRFSAERPKGSFSTLEIQRTEQGDSAMYLCASDPGLAGVPPLNEQFFGPGTRLTVL.

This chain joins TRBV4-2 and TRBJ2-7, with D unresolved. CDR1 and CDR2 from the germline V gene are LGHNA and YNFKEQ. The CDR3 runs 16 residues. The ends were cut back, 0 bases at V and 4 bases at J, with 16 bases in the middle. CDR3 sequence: CASSQDHTSTAYEQYF. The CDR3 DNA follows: TGTGCCAGCAGCCAAGATCATACCTCTACGGCTTACGAGCAGTACTTC.

CDR3 coding DNA: TGCAGCGTTGTCCGACAGGGCGCCGGGGAGCTGTTTTTT. Translation gives CSVVRQGAGELFF. The chain uses TRBV29-1 and TRBJ2-2, with 7 bases lining up with TRBD1. Germline trimming cut 4 bases from V and 6 bases from J; bases unmatched to any gene: 5. CDR3 length equals 13 residues. CDR1 is SQVTM and CDR2 is ANQGSEA in the germline V gene.

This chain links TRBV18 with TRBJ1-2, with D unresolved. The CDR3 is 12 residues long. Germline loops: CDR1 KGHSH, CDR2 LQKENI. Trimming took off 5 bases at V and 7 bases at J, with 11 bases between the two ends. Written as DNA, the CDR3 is TGTGCCAGCTCAAGGGAAGACTCTGGCTACACCTTC. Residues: CASSREDSGYTF.

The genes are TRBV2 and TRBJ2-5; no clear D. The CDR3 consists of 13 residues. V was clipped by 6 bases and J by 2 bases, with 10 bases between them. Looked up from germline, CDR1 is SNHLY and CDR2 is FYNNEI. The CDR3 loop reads CASRGSLQETQYF. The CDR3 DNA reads TGTGCCAGCAGGGGGTCACTTCAAGAGACCCAGTACTTC.